Following are 13 T cell receptor beta chains from one sample sequenced in a study of T cell responses to AZD1222 COVID-19 vaccine. Only in-frame clones appear in the TCRdb table, and some are missing; sequencing was by immunoSEQ multiplex PCR. Among 120,000 to 150,000 clones listed, 88% were seen once. Specimen: peripheral blood, collected 28 days after the second dose of the MenACWY control vaccine. These receptors all come from an adult who received the MenACWY meningococcal vaccine as a control.

The V and J genes are TRBV7-3 and TRBJ2-7; D gene ambiguous. The CDR3 extends over 13 amino acids. The germline CDR1 and CDR2 sequences are SGHTA and FQGTGA. Between the trimmed V and J ends, which lost 2 bases and 3 bases, there was a span of 8 bases. Here the CDR3 reads CASSLDDGYEQYF. The CDR3 DNA reads as TGTGCCAGCAGCTTAGATGACGGCTACGAGCAGTACTTC. Variable domain in full (rest from reference TRBV7-3 and TRBJ2-7): GAGVSQTPSNKVTEKGKYVELRCDPISGHTALYWYRQSLGQGPEFLIYFQGTGAADDSGLPNDRFFAVRPEGSVSTLKIQRTERGDSAVYLCASSLDDGYEQYFGPGTRLTVT.

V and J are TRBV2 and TRBJ2-7; TRBD2 might be the D (5 bases). The V gene lost 0 bases and the J gene lost 6 bases, with 15 bases spanning the gap. The germline gives CDR1 SNHLY, CDR2 FYNNEI. This CDR3 comprises 15 residues. CDR3 in DNA: TGTGCCAGCAGTGAAGCGCTCGGGGTGGCATTCGAGCAGTACTTC. It is translated as CASSEALGVAFEQYF.

This clone occurred once. The chain uses TRBV5-8 and TRBJ1-1; TRBD1 aligns across 9 bases. This CDR3 spans 14 amino acids. Germline CDR1 SGHTS, CDR2 YDEGEE. V lost 2 bases to trimming and J lost 5 bases; unmatched junction nucleotides: 4. The CDR3 reads CASSFWTGDTEAFF. DNA of the CDR3: TGTGCCAGCAGCTTTTGGACAGGGGATACTGAAGCTTTCTTT. The full variable domain, its missing parts supplied by reference TRBV5-8 and TRBJ1-1, is EAGVTQSPTHLIKTRGQQATLRCSPISGHTSVYWYQQALGLGLQFLLWYDEGEERNRGNFPPRFSGRQFPNYSSELNVNALELEDSALYLCASSFWTGDTEAFFGQGTRLTVV.

The V and J genes are TRBV10-3 and TRBJ1-1, with D perhaps TRBD1 (6 bases). With 8 bases removed from V and 3 bases from J, the gap between germline ends came to 25 bases. Germline lookup yields CDR1 ENHRY and CDR2 SYGVKD. The CDR3 length is 17 residues. In nucleotides, the CDR3 is TGTGCCATCTCCGAAGGGGGGGTGGTTAGTGGGTACACTGAAGCTTTCTTT. Translated, it gives CAISEGGVVSGYTEAFF.

V and J are TRBV11-3 and TRBJ1-2, with D possibly matching TRBD1 (6 bases). Germline loops: CDR1 SGHNT, CDR2 YENEEA. The CDR3 runs 13 residues. Deletions cut 1 base from V and 10 bases from J, with 13 bases between. Written as DNA, the CDR3 is TGTGCCAGCAGCTTAGGTCCGGACAGCTCCTACACCTTC. This gives the protein CASSLGPDSSYTF.

The chain is built from TRBV4-3 and TRBJ2-3; the D gene is possibly TRBD2 (6 bases). CDR3 length: 15 amino acids. The germline CDR1 and CDR2 sequences are LGHNA and YSLEER. The V end was cut by 4 bases, the J end by 2 bases, with 13 bases between. The CDR3 nucleotides are TGCGCCAGCAGCCGTAGCTGGGACTTCACAGATACGCAGTATTTT. Translating it yields CASSRSWDFTDTQYF.

J is TRBJ1-1 and V is TRBV24-1; no clear D gene. Trimming stripped 4 bases from V and 4 bases from J, with 15 bases between. CDR1 KGHDR and CDR2 SFDVKD come from the germline V gene. This CDR3 contains 15 residues. The CDR3 DNA reads TGTGCCACCAGTGACCCCAGTCTGGGAGGCACTGAAGCTTTCTTT. Residues: CATSDPSLGGTEAFF.

The chain combines TRBV27 with TRBJ1-6; 10 nucleotides agree with TRBD1. Trimming at V came to 7 bases and at J to 9 bases, leaving 6 bases not matched to a gene. The length of the CDR3 is 14 residues. Germline assignment: CDR1 MNHEY and CDR2 SMNVEV (reference sequence). The DNA of the CDR3 is TGTGCCAGCACCGACAGGGGGCGGGGTTCACCCCTCCACTTT. Protein: CASTDRGRGSPLHF.

This clone was detected once. The gene calls are TRBV5-6 and TRBJ2-1, with 10 bases identical to TRBD2. In germline, CDR1 is SGHDT, CDR2 YYEEEE. The CDR3 has 13 amino acids. V trimming: 2 bases; J trimming: 10 bases; junction bases outside the gene matches: 3. This CDR3 is CASSFGTSDEQFF. The CDR3 bases are TGTGCCAGCAGCTTCGGGACTAGCGACGAGCAGTTCTTC.

The gene calls are TRBV12-3 or TRBV12-4 and TRBJ2-1; D may be TRBD1 (5 bases). This CDR3 contains 12 residues. Deletions cut 3 bases from V and 7 bases from J, with 7 bases between. CDR3 nucleotide sequence: TGTGCCAGCAGTTTTACAGGAAATGAGCAGTTCTTC. Translating it yields CASSFTGNEQFF.

This sequence joins TRBV7-9 and TRBJ2-2; 11 bases line up with TRBD2. J lost 5 bases, V lost 3 bases, and 11 bases had no gene match. This CDR3 has 18 amino acids. The germline V gene has CDR1 SEHNR and CDR2 FQNEAQ (reference sequence). This CDR3 is CASSFTSGRMVGTGELFF. CDR3 in DNA: TGTGCCAGCAGCTTCACTAGCGGGAGAATGGTTGGGACCGGGGAGCTGTTTTTT.

The chain combines TRBV7-9 with TRBJ1-2; possibly TRBD1 for D (6 bases). Germline assignment: CDR1 SEHNR and CDR2 FQNEAQ (reference sequence). Trimming pared 0 bases from V and 7 bases from J, leaving 12 bases between. CDR3 length: 14 amino acids. CDR3 amino acids: CASSLAAGATGYTF. Written as DNA, the CDR3 is TGTGCCAGCAGCTTAGCGGCAGGGGCGACTGGCTACACCTTC.

This clone showed up just a few times. This chain uses TRBV27 with TRBJ1-6; possible D gene TRBD1, 5 bases. Trimming took 6 bases from V and 6 from J, leaving 15 bases between them. CDR1 and CDR2 from the germline V gene are MNHEY and SMNVEV (reference sequence). The CDR3 is 15 residues long. CDR3 coding DNA: TGTGCCAGCAGACCCGTAAGGGGCGGTAATTCACCCCTCCACTTT. Protein: CASRPVRGGNSPLHF.